A single sample gave rise to the 17 T cell receptor beta chains below, sequenced in a study of T cells in Graves' hyperthyroidism and ophthalmopathy. RNA transcripts gave rise to amplified TCR beta CDR3 regions. The study used the HTBI primer set for a first-round RT-PCR of the TCR CDR3. TCRdb analysed the multiplex PCR reads with MiXCR anew, one entry per CDR3 protein. The sample lists approximately 360,000 distinct CDR3 sequences, around 14% occurring once. Sequencing input: blood. The receptors originated from a woman younger than 35 with Graves' hyperthyroidism that later progressed to Graves' ophthalmopathy.

Regarding this clonotype: A much larger clone lies one base from this, so it may be a read error. The chain is built from TRBV27 and TRBJ1-1; 8 positions agree with TRBD1. This CDR3 is built from 15 residues. V dropped 3 bases and J dropped 3; count of bases not matched to a gene: 6. Germline CDR1 reads MNHEY; CDR2 reads SMNVEV (reference sequence). CDR3 bases: TGTGCCAGCAGTTTTACACCAGGGGGCCACACTGAAGCTTTCTTT. This translates into CASSFTPGGHTEAFF.

This clonotype was seen many times. The genes are TRBV15 and TRBJ2-7; no firm D call. The V end was cut by 0 bases, the J end by 6 bases, with 9 bases between. Germline-derived CDR1 and CDR2 are LNHNV and YYDKDF (reference sequence). This CDR3 comprises 13 residues. The CDR3 sequence is CATSRDQVGEQYF. CDR3 nucleotides: TGTGCCACCAGCAGAGATCAGGTTGGCGAGCAGTACTTC.

This clonotype has a count of ten or more. The chain couples TRBV10-1 to TRBJ2-3; 9 positions match TRBD2. CDR1 is WNHNN and CDR2 is SYGVQD in the germline V gene (reference sequence). Trimming cost V 4 bases and J 1 base; bases outside gene matches: 9. The CDR3 runs 17 residues. The CDR3 bases are TGCGCCAGCAGTGGGATCGTAGCGGGAGAAGGCACAGATACGCAGTATTTT. Its protein is CASSGIVAGEGTDTQYF.

The J gene is TRBJ2-1, the V gene TRBV14, with 8 bases fitting TRBD1. Germline lookup yields CDR1 SGHDN and CDR2 FVKESK. The CDR3 covers 15 residues. Trimming took 4 bases from V and 8 from J; bases not matched to a gene: 10. DNA for the CDR3: TGTGCCAGCAGCCTAGTATGGACAGGGCGGGATGAGCAGTTCTTC. This gives the protein CASSLVWTGRDEQFF.

This clonotype showed up many times. The chain uses TRBV12-3 or TRBV12-4 and TRBJ1-1; D unresolved. The CDR3 is 11 amino acids. V shed 9 bases and J shed 2 bases, with 7 bases lying between them. The CDR3 here is CASRRNTEAFF. CDR3 sequence (DNA): TGTGCCAGTAGGAGAAACACTGAAGCTTTCTTT.

The J gene is TRBJ2-5, the V gene TRBV15, with D perhaps matching TRBD1 or TRBD2 (5 bases each). CDR3 length equals 16 residues. V was pared by 4 bases and J by 1 base, with 16 bases between. CDR1 and CDR2 from the germline V gene are LNHNV and YYDKDF (reference sequence). The CDR3 DNA is TGTGCCACCAGCACAAGCCTCGGGGCTACCCAAGAGACCCAGTACTTC. Amino acids: CATSTSLGATQETQYF.

This clonotype was detected ten times or more. The chain employs TRBV3-1 and TRBJ1-5; tentative D call: TRBD1 (6 bases). The CDR3 has 17 residues. Germline CDR1 reads LGHDT; CDR2 reads YNNKEL (reference sequence). With 4 bases removed from V and 3 bases from J, the gap between germline ends came to 19 bases. CDR3 in amino acids: CASSRPKNRVLNQPQHF. CDR3 in DNA: TGTGCCAGCAGCCGACCTAAGAACAGGGTGCTCAATCAGCCCCAGCATTTT. Based on the CDR3 plus reference TRBV3-1 and TRBJ1-5, the full variable domain is DTAVSQTPKYLVTQMGNDKSIKCEQNLGHDTMYWYKQDSKKFLKIMFSYNNKELIINETVPNRFSPKSPDKAHLNLHINSLELGDSAVYFCASSRPKNRVLNQPQHFGDGTRLSIL.

This sequence joins TRBV4-1 and TRBJ2-1, with 8 bases matching TRBD2. The CDR3 has 18 amino acids. CDR1 MGHRA and CDR2 YSYEKL come from the germline V gene. The ends lost 1 base at V and 9 bases at J; junction bases unmatched: 17. This CDR3 reads CASSQGSQGAGVVGEQFF. CDR3 in DNA: TGCGCCAGCAGCCAAGGATCTCAGGGAGCGGGAGTAGTCGGTGAGCAGTTCTTC.

This clonotype was counted many times. The genes are TRBV29-1 and TRBJ2-2, with 9 nucleotides matching TRBD2. Per the germline V gene, CDR1 is SQVTM and CDR2 is ANQGSEA. The CDR3 has 15 residues. Trimming at V came to 4 bases and at J to 5 bases, leaving 8 bases not matched to a gene. The CDR3 is CSVVIAGARTGELFF. As DNA, the CDR3 is TGCAGCGTTGTTATAGCGGGAGCCAGAACCGGGGAGCTGTTTTTT.

This clonotype was picked up many times. The gene calls are TRBV3-1 and TRBJ2-5, with 7 nucleotides matching TRBD2. The length of the CDR3 is 14 residues. Germline CDR1 LGHDT, CDR2 YNNKEL (reference sequence). Trimming removed 4 bases from V and 3 bases from J; junction bases left unmatched: 5. This CDR3 is CASSRTSEKETQYF. In DNA, the CDR3 is TGTGCCAGCAGCCGCACTAGCGAAAAAGAGACCCAGTACTTC.

This clonotype was found many times. The chain recombines TRBV7-6 with TRBJ2-3, with TRBD2 identical over 10 bases. The V segment lost 2 bases and the J segment 4 bases; nucleotides outside the gene matches: 12. CDR3 length: 18 residues. Germline CDR1 and CDR2: SGHVS and FNYEAQ. CDR3 residues: CASSLSLGAGGPSDTQYF. The CDR3 DNA reads as TGTGCCAGCAGCTTATCCCTCGGAGCGGGAGGGCCGTCAGATACGCAGTATTTT.

Ten or more counts support this clonotype. CDR3 amino acids: CASSLRTSGRGEQFF. The CDR3 region has the DNA TGTGCCAGCAGCTTACGGACTAGCGGGAGAGGTGAGCAGTTCTTC. The chain combines TRBV11-2 with TRBJ2-1; 13 bases map to TRBD2. Germline assignment: CDR1 SGHAT and CDR2 FQNNGV. The V and J ends lost 2 bases and 9 bases, in that order; junction bases with no gene match: 4. The CDR3 loop spans 15 amino acids.

The chain recombines TRBV30 with TRBJ1-3; 7 nucleotides line up with TRBD1. This CDR3 is built from 13 residues. Germline V gene lookup returns CDR1 GTSNPN and CDR2 SVGIG (reference sequence). V was pared by 2 bases and J by 2 bases, with 0 bases of the junction left unmatched. This chain's CDR3 is CAWSRGPGNTIYF. The CDR3 region has the DNA TGTGCCTGGAGTAGGGGGCCTGGAAACACCATATATTTT.

V usage is TRBV5-8 and J usage is TRBJ1-5; perhaps TRBD1 as D (6 bases). The germline CDR1 and CDR2 sequences are SGHTS and YDEGEE. The CDR3 totals 15 residues. V was trimmed by 0 bases and J by 7 bases, leaving 14 bases between them. CDR3 nucleotide sequence: TGTGCCAGCAGCTTGGCCCCCCTAGACAGGCAGCCCCAGCATTTT. Its protein is CASSLAPLDRQPQHF.

The table lists this clonotype with many counts. V is TRBV29-1 and J is TRBJ2-5; D is uncertain. CDR1 is SQVTM and CDR2 is ANQGSEA in the germline V gene. The CDR3 spans 14 residues. V lost 0 bases, J lost 2 bases, and 10 bases lay in between. The CDR3 loop reads CSVEDKGWQETQYF. CDR3 DNA sequence: TGCAGCGTTGAAGATAAGGGCTGGCAAGAGACCCAGTACTTC.

The sample holds many counts of this clonotype. The chain carries TRBV12-3 or TRBV12-4 and TRBJ1-1; no reliable D call. The CDR3 length is 12 residues. Trimming removed 10 bases at V and 11 bases at J, with 20 bases between. CDR3: CATQGVGRRAFF. In DNA form, the CDR3 reads TGTGCCACCCAAGGAGTTGGGAGGCGGGCTTTCTTT.

The J gene is TRBJ2-1, the V gene TRBV18; 9 bases agree with TRBD1. Germline V lookup: CDR1 KGHSH, CDR2 LQKENI. The ends lost 4 bases at V and 8 bases at J; junction bases unmatched: 9. The CDR3 is 15 residues long. CDR3 in amino acids: CASSHRQGVADEQFF. CDR3 coding DNA: TGTGCCAGCTCACATAGACAGGGGGTAGCGGATGAGCAGTTCTTC. The complete variable domain, with remaining parts taken from reference TRBV18 and TRBJ2-1, reads NAGVMQNPRHLVRRRGQEARLRCSPMKGHSHVYWYRQLPEEGLKFMVYLQKENIIDESGMPKERFSAEFPKEGPSILRIQQVVRGDSAAYFCASSHRQGVADEQFFGPGTRLTVL.